Listed below are T cell receptor beta chains from one sample, sequenced in a study of long-term antiretroviral therapy in people with HIV. Assay: immunoSEQ multiplex PCR; the TCRdb copy retains only in-frame clones and omits some. The data hold fewer than 40,000 clones, with 75% to 90% observed a single time. Source: unsorted PBMCs, taken 3.4 years after starting antiretroviral therapy. These receptors came from a man in his thirties or forties with HIV. Both conserved end residues are part of each CDR3. The D gene is left open where the match is weak. Rows give clone size only sometimes, using once, few, many, or a class for an expanded clone.

size: .; D: .; J: TRBJ2-5; V: TRBV5-1; CDR3: CASNQGGGRETQYF; DNA: TGCGCCAGCAACCAAGGTGGAGGGCGAGAGACCCAGTACTTC
size: .; D: .; J: TRBJ1-4; V: TRBV21-1; CDR3: CAIPKDREEVEKLFF; DNA: TGTGCCATCCCCAAAGACAGGGAGGAAGTAGAAAAACTGTTTTTT
size: .; D: .; J: TRBJ1-1; V: TRBV9; CDR3: CASSARGETNTEAFF; DNA: TGTGCCAGCAGCGCCCGGGGGGAAACGAACACTGAAGCTTTCTTT
size: .; D: TRBD1; J: TRBJ1-1; V: TRBV6-5; CDR3: CASRRDSSNTEAFF; DNA: TGTGCCAGCAGAAGGGACAGCTCAAACACTGAAGCTTTCTTT
size: .; D: TRBD2; J: TRBJ2-7; V: TRBV7-2; CDR3: CASSLASGRVYEQYF; DNA: TGTGCCAGCAGCTTAGCTAGCGGGAGGGTCTACGAGCAGTACTTC
size: .; D: .; J: TRBJ2-2; V: TRBV6-5; CDR3: CASKDSTGELFF; DNA: TGTGCCAGCAAGGACAGTACCGGGGAGCTGTTTTTT
size: few; D: .; J: TRBJ1-1; V: TRBV18; CDR3: CASSPQNTEAFF; DNA: TGTGCCAGCTCACCACAGAACACTGAAGCTTTCTTT
size: .; D: TRBD2; J: TRBJ2-7; V: TRBV13; CDR3: CASSLLGGGLAGPGSEQYF; DNA: TGTGCCAGCAGCTTGCTCGGGGGGGGGCTAGCGGGACCCGGGAGCGAGCAGTACTTC
size: .; D: TRBD2; J: TRBJ2-7; V: TRBV5-6; CDR3: CASSLGQAGVAEQYF; DNA: TGTGCCAGCAGCTTGGGGCAAGCGGGAGTGGCCGAGCAGTACTTC
size: .; D: .; J: TRBJ2-3; V: TRBV7-2; CDR3: CASSLDRTDTQYF; DNA: TGTGCCAGCAGCTTAGATCGCACAGATACGCAGTATTTT
size: .; D: TRBD1; J: TRBJ2-1; V: TRBV6-5; CDR3: CASSYGGQGLEQFF; DNA: TGTGCCAGCAGTTACGGGGGACAGGGGCTCGAGCAGTTCTTC
size: .; D: TRBD1; J: TRBJ1-5; V: TRBV19; CDR3: CASSRQGDNSNQPQHF; DNA: TGTGCCAGTAGTAGACAGGGAGACAATAGCAATCAGCCCCAGCATTTT
size: .; D: .; J: TRBJ1-1; V: TRBV7-2; CDR3: CASSLWGPRAAWGTEAFF; DNA: TGTGCCAGCAGCTTATGGGGCCCCAGGGCCGCGTGGGGCACTGAAGCTTTCTTT
size: once; D: .; J: TRBJ2-3; V: TRBV9; CDR3: CASSVGGGSTDTQYF; DNA: TGTGCCAGCAGCGTAGGCGGCGGTAGCACAGATACGCAGTATTTT
size: .; D: TRBD2; J: TRBJ2-4; V: TRBV19; CDR3: CASSIPRLAGEQYF; DNA: TGTGCCAGTAGTATCCCTAGACTAGCGGGAGAGCAGTACTTC
size: .; D: .; J: TRBJ2-7; V: TRBV27; CDR3: CASSYSAGTKAYEQYF; DNA: TGTGCCAGCAGCTACTCGGCCGGGACAAAAGCCTACGAGCAGTACTTC
size: .; D: .; J: TRBJ2-7; V: TRBV6-1; CDR3: CATLRGAYEQYF; DNA: TGTGCCACTCTCCGGGGTGCGTACGAGCAGTACTTC
size: .; D: .; J: TRBJ2-7; V: TRBV6-5; CDR3: CASSYSGLTYEQYF; DNA: TGTGCCAGCAGTTACTCCGGGTTAACCTACGAGCAGTACTTC
size: .; D: .; J: TRBJ1-2; V: TRBV28; CDR3: CASSLLILERGYTF; DNA: TGTGCCAGCAGTCTTTTGATACTGGAGCGGGGCTACACCTTC
size: once; D: .; J: TRBJ1-2; V: TRBV28; CDR3: CASSSFMSDGAYGYTF; DNA: TGTGCCAGCAGTTCCTTTATGAGTGACGGGGCGTATGGCTACACCTTC
size: .; D: TRBD2; J: TRBJ2-2; V: TRBV18; CDR3: CASSPPPWGGTGELFF; DNA: TGTGCCAGCTCACCACCTCCGTGGGGGGGGACCGGGGAGCTGTTTTTT
size: .; D: .; J: TRBJ1-2; V: TRBV5-1; CDR3: CASSLESALGSYTF; DNA: TGCGCCAGCAGCTTGGAGTCTGCCCTCGGCAGCTACACCTTC
size: .; D: TRBD1; J: TRBJ2-5; V: TRBV29-1; CDR3: CSVTGGRETQYF; DNA: TGCAGCGTGACAGGGGGTAGAGAGACCCAGTACTTC
size: .; D: TRBD2; J: TRBJ2-3; V: TRBV11-1; CDR3: CASSLGLAGDTQYF; DNA: TGTGCCAGCAGTTTGGGACTAGCGGGAGATACGCAGTATTTT
size: .; D: .; J: TRBJ2-6; V: TRBV5-1; CDR3: CASSSGGTASSGANVLTF; DNA: TGCGCCAGCAGCTCTGGAGGGACAGCGTCCTCTGGGGCCAACGTCCTGACTTTC
size: .; D: TRBD1; J: TRBJ2-7; V: TRBV28; CDR3: CASSSTGTGRMYEQYF; DNA: TGTGCCAGCAGTTCTACCGGGACAGGGAGAATGTACGAGCAGTACTTC
size: .; D: .; J: TRBJ2-3; V: TRBV18; CDR3: CASSPTEGRTDTQYF; DNA: TGTGCCAGCTCACCCACAGAGGGTCGGACAGATACGCAGTATTTT
size: .; D: TRBD1; J: TRBJ2-2; V: TRBV19; CDR3: CASSIIGTVNTGELFF; DNA: TGTGCCAGTAGTATAATCGGGACAGTGAACACCGGGGAGCTGTTTTTT
size: .; D: TRBD2; J: TRBJ2-4; V: TRBV10-3; CDR3: CAISESGLAFGKNIQYF; DNA: TGTGCCATCAGTGAGTCGGGACTAGCGTTCGGCAAAAACATTCAGTACTTC
size: .; D: TRBD1; J: TRBJ1-5; V: TRBV27; CDR3: CASSLSGTGIQPQHF; DNA: TGTGCCAGCAGTTTATCCGGGACAGGTATCCAGCCCCAGCATTTT
size: .; D: TRBD1; J: TRBJ1-2; V: TRBV29-1; CDR3: CSGQVGGGGYTF; DNA: TGCAGCGGGCAGGTAGGGGGCGGAGGCTACACCTTC
size: few; D: .; J: TRBJ1-2; V: TRBV18; CDR3: CASSPNQINYGYTF; DNA: TGTGCCAGCTCACCTAACCAAATTAACTATGGCTACACCTTC
size: .; D: .; J: TRBJ1-1; V: TRBV5-1; CDR3: CASSLTVSTEAFF; DNA: TGCGCCAGCAGCCTCACGGTGAGCACTGAAGCTTTCTTT
size: .; D: .; J: TRBJ1-1; V: TRBV5-4; CDR3: CASSLQGSNTEAFF; DNA: TGTGCCAGCAGCTTGCAGGGCTCGAACACTGAAGCTTTCTTT
size: .; D: .; J: TRBJ2-7; V: TRBV27; CDR3: CASSTQPGPTYEQYF; DNA: TGTGCCAGCAGTACACAACCGGGGCCAACTTACGAGCAGTACTTC
size: .; D: TRBD2; J: TRBJ2-1; V: TRBV2; CDR3: CASATSGSSDEQFF; DNA: TGTGCCAGCGCGACTAGCGGGAGTTCTGATGAGCAGTTCTTC
size: once; D: .; J: TRBJ2-5; V: TRBV5-6; CDR3: CASSLMSLETQYF; DNA: TGTGCCAGCAGCTTAATGTCCTTGGAGACCCAGTACTTC
size: .; D: .; J: TRBJ2-5; V: TRBV2; CDR3: CASQGRTNQETQYF; DNA: TGTGCCAGTCAGGGACGGACAAACCAAGAGACCCAGTACTTC
size: .; D: .; J: TRBJ1-1; V: TRBV6-6; CDR3: CASSYGGRRSEAFF; DNA: TGTGCCAGCAGTTACGGGGGGAGGAGGTCTGAAGCTTTCTTT
size: .; D: TRBD1; J: TRBJ2-6; V: TRBV5-6; CDR3: CASSPTGDRDLSGANVLTF; DNA: TGTGCCAGCAGCCCGACCGGGGACAGGGATCTCTCTGGGGCCAACGTCCTGACTTTC
size: .; D: .; J: TRBJ2-7; V: TRBV21-1; CDR3: CASSKGTGTGNHEQYF; DNA: TGTGCCAGCAGCAAAGGGACCGGGACAGGGAACCACGAGCAGTACTTC
size: .; D: .; J: TRBJ1-1; V: TRBV7-2; CDR3: CASSPVVGDTEAFF; DNA: TGTGCCAGCAGCCCCGTCGTCGGGGACACTGAAGCTTTCTTT